Following are 18 T cell receptor beta chains from one sample sequenced in a study of shared clonotypes between healthy human individuals. The data were produced by immunoSEQ multiplex PCR, yet TCRdb's version contains in-frame clones alone and is incomplete. The table has roughly 1,500,000 clones, roughly 98.5% seen once; the top ten hold over 0.3%. Sequenced input: naive CD4+ T cells sorted from blood. Sample subset: CD45RA+ positively selected. The receptor set was obtained from a man aged 30-40 years in good health.

The V call is TRBV7-2, the J call TRBJ2-2, with D perhaps TRBD2 (6 bases). Germline-derived CDR1 and CDR2 are SGHTA and FQGNSA. There are 17 residues in the CDR3. V was trimmed by 5 bases and J by 3 bases, leaving 19 bases between them. In nucleotides, the CDR3 is TGTGCCAGCAGCCCTCCTAATCCGGGAGTAGACACCGGGGAGCTGTTTTTT. Its translation: CASSPPNPGVDTGELFF.

The chain joins TRBV10-1 to TRBJ2-2, with D unresolved. CDR1 and CDR2 (germline): WNHNN, SYGVQD (reference sequence). Trimming removed 3 bases at V and 6 bases at J, with 11 bases between. The CDR3 covers 14 residues. CDR3 loop: CASSDLNFPGELFF. Written as DNA, the CDR3 is TGCGCCAGCAGTGACTTGAACTTTCCCGGGGAGCTGTTTTTT.

The chain couples TRBV28 to TRBJ2-1; D is uncertain. V was trimmed by 7 bases and J by 1 base, leaving 8 bases between them. The CDR3 runs 13 residues. The germline gives CDR1 MDHEN, CDR2 SYDVKM. CDR3 sequence: CASIGPSYNEQFF. In nucleotides, the CDR3 is TGTGCCAGCATTGGTCCGTCCTACAATGAGCAGTTCTTC.

The genes are TRBV6-1 and TRBJ1-5, with a weak D call TRBD1 (5 bases). V lost 1 base and J lost 4, with 14 bases in between. Germline V CDR1 and CDR2: MNHNS, SASEGT. The CDR3 totals 16 residues. The CDR3: CASSEDGLRGNQPQHF. The DNA of the CDR3 is TGTGCCAGCAGTGAAGACGGCCTCCGGGGGAATCAGCCCCAGCATTTT.

The rearrangement links TRBV19 to TRBJ2-1; 9 positions match TRBD2. CDR1 LNHDA and CDR2 SQIVND come from the germline V gene (reference sequence). V lost 7 bases and J lost 4; bases outside the gene matches: 8. This CDR3 comprises 15 residues. Written as DNA, the CDR3 is TGTGCCAGTACTCCCCGGACTAGCGATTACAATGAGCAGTTCTTC. Protein product: CASTPRTSDYNEQFF.

The V and J genes are TRBV4-1 and TRBJ2-3; the match to TRBD2 covers 7 bases. Germline trimming cut 4 bases from V and 4 bases from J; bases unmatched to any gene: 5. This CDR3 contains 14 residues. The germline V gene has CDR1 MGHRA and CDR2 YSYEKL. The CDR3 DNA follows: TGCGCCAGCAGCCGCGGCGGGAGTGCAGATACGCAGTATTTT. This encodes CASSRGGSADTQYF.

The V and J genes are TRBV20-1 and TRBJ2-1; the D is unclear. This CDR3 has 11 residues. In germline, CDR1 is DFQATT, CDR2 SNEGSKA (reference sequence). CDR3 in amino acids: CREGRTNEQFF. CDR3 DNA: TGCAGGGAAGGACGTACGAATGAGCAGTTCTTC.

The chain recombines TRBV5-1 with TRBJ2-1, with 10 bases matching TRBD1. The J segment lost 3 bases and the V segment lost 4 bases, leaving 7 bases of the junction unmatched. This CDR3 has 16 residues. Looked up from germline, CDR1 is SGHRS and CDR2 is YFSETQ. CDR3 amino acids: CASSDGGDRGYNEQFF. As DNA, the CDR3 is TGCGCCAGCAGCGACGGCGGGGACAGGGGCTACAATGAGCAGTTCTTC.

The chain links TRBV11-3 to TRBJ2-1; D gene ambiguous. This CDR3 region has 12 residues. Between the trimmed V and J ends, which lost 5 bases and 8 bases, there was a span of 10 bases. In germline, CDR1 is SGHNT, CDR2 YENEEA. CDR3: CASSLVGDEQFF. The CDR3 DNA follows: TGTGCCAGCAGCCTTGTAGGCGATGAGCAGTTCTTC.

The chain recombines TRBV4-1 with TRBJ1-5, with a weak D call TRBD1 (5 bases). The V and J ends lost 1 base and 3 bases respectively, with 16 bases between them. CDR1 is MGHRA and CDR2 is YSYEKL in the germline V gene. The CDR3 loop spans 17 amino acids. The DNA of the CDR3 is TGCGCCAGCAGCCAAGGGCCCGGCAGGGCCATCAATCAGCCCCAGCATTTT. This codes for CASSQGPGRAINQPQHF.

CDR3 residues: CASSFDRPYEQYF. CDR3 nucleotides: TGTGCCAGCAGTTTCGACAGACCCTACGAGCAGTACTTC. The V call is TRBV7-8, the J call TRBJ2-7, with TRBD1 as a possible D gene (5 bases). The length of the CDR3 is 13 residues. Germline V CDR1 and CDR2: SGHVS, FQNEAQ. V shed 6 bases and J shed 2 bases, with 11 bases lying between them.

The rearrangement uses TRBV7-3 and TRBJ2-4, with 9 bases fitting TRBD1. Per the germline V gene, CDR1 is SGHTA and CDR2 is FQGTGA. The CDR3 spans 16 residues. V was clipped by 1 base and J by 5 bases; unmatched bases: 6. The CDR3 DNA reads TGTGCCAGCAGCTTAATGGGACAGGGTGGAGAAAACATTCAGTACTTC. It codes for CASSLMGQGGENIQYF.

J is TRBJ2-3 and V is TRBV6-5; a possible D gene is TRBD2 (5 bases). Trimming took 2 bases from V and 0 from J, leaving 9 bases between them. The germline CDR1 and CDR2 sequences are MNHEY and SVGAGI. The CDR3 sequence is 15 residues long. The CDR3 sequence is CASSYQAGSTDTQYF. The CDR3 DNA is TGTGCCAGCAGTTACCAGGCGGGTAGCACAGATACGCAGTATTTT.

The V gene is TRBV6-6, the J gene TRBJ2-4, with D unclear. The ends were cut back, 5 bases at V and 2 bases at J, with 1 base in the middle. The CDR3 is 11 amino acids. Germline lookup yields CDR1 MNHNY and CDR2 SVGAGI (reference sequence). The CDR3 is CASSPKNIQYF. In DNA form, the CDR3 reads TGTGCCAGCAGTCCCAAAAACATTCAGTACTTC.

The gene calls are TRBV9 and TRBJ2-5, with 7 positions matching TRBD2. This CDR3 has 13 amino acids. Germline-derived CDR1 and CDR2 are SGDLS and YYNGEE. V shed 4 bases, J shed 5 bases, and the junction held 5 bases outside the gene matches. CDR3 residues: CASSPTSEETQYF. DNA for the CDR3: TGTGCCAGCAGCCCCACTAGCGAGGAGACCCAGTACTTC.

The V call is TRBV28, the J call TRBJ2-4; TRBD1 aligns across 9 bases. The CDR3 sequence is 12 residues long. From germline, CDR1 is MDHEN and CDR2 SYDVKM. Trimming took 6 bases from V and 9 from J; bases not matched to a gene: 3. This chain's CDR3 is CASRTDRGIQYF. In DNA form, the CDR3 reads TGTGCCAGCAGGACGGACAGGGGCATTCAGTACTTC. The whole variable domain, remainder taken from reference TRBV28 and TRBJ2-4, is DVKVTQSSRYLVKRTGEKVFLECVQDMDHENMFWYRQDPGLGLRLIYFSYDVKMKEKGDIPEGYSVSREKKERFSLILESASTNQTSMYLCASRTDRGIQYFGAGTRLSVL.

This chain uses TRBV28 with TRBJ2-7, with 12 bases fitting TRBD2. Germline trimming cut 4 bases from V and 7 bases from J; bases unmatched to any gene: 8. The CDR3 is 15 amino acids. In germline, CDR1 is MDHEN, CDR2 SYDVKM. CDR3 nucleotides: TGTGCCAGCAGTTACGGGACTAGCGGGCTGTGGGAGCAGTACTTC. Protein sequence: CASSYGTSGLWEQYF.

The V gene is TRBV6-6, the J gene TRBJ2-1; 7 nucleotides match TRBD1. CDR1 and CDR2 (germline): MNHNY, SVGAGI (reference sequence). V shed 5 bases and J 9 bases; nucleotides not matched to a gene: 4. The CDR3 has 12 residues. CDR3 region: CASSPRGREQFF. CDR3 bases: TGTGCCAGCAGTCCTAGGGGGCGTGAGCAGTTCTTC.